This T cell receptor beta chain was captured by sequencing in a study of cytomegalovirus exposure and HLA in healthy donors. Study-level background: According to later analysis, the same platform produced the 90 to 150 validation and several hundred first-cohort repertoires. General study findings and limits: The classifier reportedly diagnosed cytomegalovirus status with high specificity and sensitivity. The finding came from a later analysis; first-cohort TCR clusters tended to co-occur in the 110 or so validation repertoires. The listing of 160 or so TCR beta chains classed them as cytomegalovirus-associated.

The CDR3 extends over 14 amino acids. In regard to this clone: Its specificity is not known.

The data were produced by immunoSEQ multiplex PCR, yet TCRdb's version contains in-frame clones alone and is incomplete. The sample lists about 75,000 clones, around 81% seen once, with about 3% in the top ten. This chain connects TRBV12-2 to TRBJ2-2; whether TRBD2, the table's D call, matches the DNA was not checked. TRBV12-2 is noted as a pseudogene. Input material: PBMCs. The clonotype originates from a man aged 30 to 45 in good health and CMV-seronegative. CDR3 nucleotides: TGTGCAAGTTCGCTTAAGAGGGCCTCTGGGGAGCTGTTTTTT. Amino acid sequence: CASSLKRASGELFF.